The 29 T cell receptor beta chains reported below all come from one sample, sequenced in a study of blood T cell repertoires in COVID-19. The method was immunoSEQ multiplex PCR; TCRdb's version includes in-frame clones alone and lacks a portion of them. Of about 480,000 clones listed, 70% to 90% are singletons. The source material was peripheral blood. These receptors originate from a woman aged 50 to 60 with COVID-19, enrolled during active disease.

This clone has a single count. The chain has TRBV7-9 and TRBJ1-2; D call uncertain. There are 14 residues in the CDR3. V was shortened by 4 bases and J by 7 bases, with 16 bases between the two germline ends. CDR1 SEHNR and CDR2 FQNEAQ come from the germline V gene (reference sequence). The chain's CDR3 is CASSSAAGSSGYTF. The CDR3 bases are TGTGCCAGCAGCTCCGCCGCGGGGTCGTCTGGCTACACCTTC.

This chain uses TRBV9 with TRBJ2-5; D is unclear. In germline, CDR1 is SGDLS, CDR2 YYNGEE. The CDR3 sequence is 13 residues long. Trimming cost V 0 bases and J 7 bases, with 10 bases left between them. CDR3 residues: CASSVGSPGTQYF. CDR3 nucleotides: TGTGCCAGCAGCGTAGGTTCCCCCGGGACCCAGTACTTC.

The chain is built from TRBV15 and TRBJ2-1, with TRBD2 identical over 10 bases. V lost 3 bases and J lost 3; bases outside the gene matches: 8. The CDR3 sequence is 17 residues long. Germline values: CDR1 LNHNV, CDR2 YYDKDF (reference sequence). CDR3 sequence (DNA): TGTGCCACCAGCAGCATAAGCGGGGGGGCCTTCTACAATGAGCAGTTCTTC. It is translated as CATSSISGGAFYNEQFF.

V and J are TRBV5-5 and TRBJ1-2; 9 bases map to TRBD1. The J segment lost 8 bases and the V segment lost 7 bases, leaving 6 bases of the junction unmatched. The CDR3 length is 12 residues. CDR1 and CDR2 (germline): SGHKS, YYEKEE (reference sequence). This CDR3 reads CASEQGARGYTF. For the CDR3, the DNA is TGTGCCAGCGAACAGGGGGCGCGGGGCTACACCTTC.

The rearrangement joins TRBV3-1 (or the pseudogene TRBV3-2) to TRBJ1-3; D is unclear. V gave up 2 bases and J gave up 0 bases, with 14 bases separating them. Germline CDR1 and CDR2: LGHDT and YNNKEL (reference sequence). The CDR3 is 17 residues long. CDR3 sequence reads: CASSQHLPKLSGNTIYF. CDR3 in DNA: TGTGCCAGCAGCCAACACTTACCGAAACTCTCTGGAAACACCATATATTTT.

The chain is built from TRBV10-3 and TRBJ1-5, with 9 bases identical to TRBD1. Germline V gives CDR1 ENHRY, CDR2 SYGVKD. The CDR3 has 14 residues. The V and J ends lost 6 bases and 9 bases, in that order; junction bases with no gene match: 9. The CDR3 region is CAISVDRGESPQHF. DNA of the CDR3: TGTGCCATCAGCGTCGACAGGGGGGAATCGCCCCAGCATTTT.

The gene calls are TRBV7-8 and TRBJ2-5, with 11 nucleotides matching TRBD2. CDR3 length: 16 residues. Germline assignment: CDR1 SGHVS and CDR2 FQNEAQ. Trimming cost V 5 bases and J 1 base; bases outside gene matches: 6. CDR3 nucleotides: TGTGCCAGCAGCCCTCTTAGCGGGGGGGCCCAAGAGACCCAGTACTTC. Protein sequence: CASSPLSGGAQETQYF.

The chain is built from TRBV5-4 and TRBJ2-7, with 10 positions matching TRBD1. The CDR3 totals 15 residues. After removal of 0 bases from V and 6 bases from J, the junction contained 6 bases not matched to a gene. The germline V gene encodes CDR1 SGHNT and CDR2 YYREEE (reference sequence). Written as DNA, the CDR3 is TGTGCCAGCAGCTTGGGGGGGACAGGGGAAATCGAGCAGTACTTC. Protein product: CASSLGGTGEIEQYF.

This rearrangement joins TRBV28 to TRBJ1-5, with D perhaps TRBD1 (5 bases). Trimming left V 4 bases short and J 2 bases short, with 12 bases between. This CDR3 is built from 15 residues. Per germline, CDR1 MDHEN and CDR2 SYDVKM. The CDR3 DNA reads as TGTGCCAGCAGTTCGGGGGGGGAGGGCAATCAGCCCCAGCATTTT. Translated, it gives CASSSGGEGNQPQHF.

V and J are TRBV5-1 and TRBJ2-7; the D gene is possibly TRBD1 (8 bases). CDR3 length: 13 residues. The V gene's germline CDR1 is SGHRS and CDR2 YFSETQ. V was pared by 6 bases and J by 6 bases, with 16 bases between. The CDR3 reads CASKRDRSSEQYF. The CDR3 coding sequence is TGCGCCAGCAAGCGGGACAGGTCTTCCGAGCAGTACTTC. Looking up the rest from reference TRBV5-1 and TRBJ2-7 gives the full variable domain: KAGVTQTPRYLIKTRGQQVTLSCSPISGHRSVSWYQQTPGQGLQFLFEYFSETQRNKGNFPGRFSGRQFSNSRSEMNVSTLELGDSALYLCASKRDRSSEQYFGPGTRLTVT.

This clone came up once. The chain has TRBV6-1 and TRBJ1-5; possibly TRBD1 for D (6 bases). CDR3 length: 12 residues. V was trimmed by 1 base and J by 9 bases, leaving 7 bases between them. The germline V gene encodes CDR1 MNHNS and CDR2 SASEGT. The CDR3 spells CASSEGGRPQHF. In DNA form, the CDR3 reads TGTGCCAGCAGTGAAGGGGGGCGGCCCCAGCATTTT.

The rearrangement joins TRBV10-3 to TRBJ2-3, with 8 bases aligning to TRBD1. V lost 5 bases, J lost 2 bases, and 9 bases stayed unmatched. CDR3 length: 16 amino acids. The V gene's germline CDR1 is ENHRY and CDR2 SYGVKD. The CDR3 sequence: CAISSSPGQDTDTQYF. CDR3 DNA sequence: TGTGCCATCAGTTCTTCCCCGGGACAGGACACAGATACGCAGTATTTT.

This clone was detected once. V is TRBV6-5 and J is TRBJ1-1; D might be TRBD1 (5 bases). The CDR3 extends over 10 amino acids. CDR1 and CDR2 from the germline V gene are MNHEY and SVGAGI. V lost 6 bases and J 6 bases, leaving 5 bases between the germline ends. The chain's CDR3 is CASRGPEAFF. CDR3 DNA sequence: TGTGCCAGCAGGGGGCCTGAAGCTTTCTTT.

This chain links TRBV30 with TRBJ2-7; tentatively, D is TRBD1 (6 bases). Looked up from germline, CDR1 is GTSNPN and CDR2 is SVGIG (reference sequence). The V gene lost 2 bases and the J gene lost 1 base, with 18 bases spanning the gap. The length of the CDR3 is 16 residues. In DNA form, the CDR3 reads TGTGCCTGGAGTCTCCCCGGGACAAGGACATCCTACGAGCAGTACTTC. It translates to CAWSLPGTRTSYEQYF. The whole variable domain, filled in from reference TRBV30 and TRBJ2-7, reads SQTIHQWPATLVQPVGSPLSLECTVEGTSNPNLYWYRQAAGRGLQLLFYSVGIGQISSEVPQNLSASRPQDRQFILSSKKLLLSDSGFYLCAWSLPGTRTSYEQYFGPGTRLTVT.

Here the CDR3 reads CASSEGNTDTQYF. In DNA form, the CDR3 reads TGTGCCAGCTCGGAGGGGAACACAGATACGCAGTATTTT. The rearrangement joins TRBV18 to TRBJ2-3; tentatively, D is TRBD2 (6 bases). The CDR3 length is 13 residues. The V end was cut by 6 bases, the J end by 2 bases, with 9 bases between. The germline CDR1 and CDR2 sequences are KGHSH and LQKENI. Variable domain in full (rest from reference TRBV18 and TRBJ2-3): NAGVMQNPRHLVRRRGQEARLRCSPMKGHSHVYWYRQLPEEGLKFMVYLQKENIIDESGMPKERFSAEFPKEGPSILRIQQVVRGDSAAYFCASSEGNTDTQYFGPGTRLTVL.

The CDR3 nucleotides read TGTGCCAGCAGTTTTAGCGGGGGGGCCATCGATGAGCAGTTCTTC. The encoded protein is CASSFSGGAIDEQFF. The gene calls are TRBV28 and TRBJ2-1; the match to TRBD2 covers 11 bases. The CDR3 totals 15 residues. CDR1 MDHEN and CDR2 SYDVKM come from the germline V gene. Germline trimming cut 3 bases from V and 8 bases from J; bases unmatched to any gene: 6. The whole variable domain, remainder taken from reference TRBV28 and TRBJ2-1, is DVKVTQSSRYLVKRTGEKVFLECVQDMDHENMFWYRQDPGLGLRLIYFSYDVKMKEKGDIPEGYSVSREKKERFSLILESASTNQTSMYLCASSFSGGAIDEQFFGPGTRLTVL.

This chain connects TRBV6-1 to TRBJ2-3, with D possibly being TRBD1 (7 bases). CDR1 and CDR2 (germline): MNHNS, SASEGT. Between the trimmed V and J ends, which lost 2 bases and 2 bases, there was a span of 20 bases. The CDR3 runs 18 residues. The CDR3 DNA reads TGTGCCAGCAGTGAATCAGGGGGGACAGCAGACTCCACAGATACGCAGTATTTT. Translation: CASSESGGTADSTDTQYF.

V is TRBV5-1 and J is TRBJ2-5; tentatively, D is TRBD1 (6 bases). CDR1 SGHRS and CDR2 YFSETQ come from the germline V gene. The CDR3 spans 14 residues. With 4 bases removed from V and 3 bases from J, the gap between germline ends came to 13 bases. The CDR3 is CASSPSHREETQYF. The CDR3, as DNA: TGCGCCAGCAGCCCATCGCACAGGGAAGAGACCCAGTACTTC. Full variable domain (outside the CDR3, taken from reference TRBV5-1 and TRBJ2-5): KAGVTQTPRYLIKTRGQQVTLSCSPISGHRSVSWYQQTPGQGLQFLFEYFSETQRNKGNFPGRFSGRQFSNSRSEMNVSTLELGDSALYLCASSPSHREETQYFGPGTRLLVL.

The rearrangement joins TRBV5-5 to TRBJ2-7; maybe TRBD2 (6 bases). Germline assignment: CDR1 SGHKS and CDR2 YYEKEE (reference sequence). Trimming stripped 6 bases from V and 3 bases from J, with 19 bases between. CDR3 length equals 15 residues. CDR3 residues: CASIWEAGAFYEQYF. The CDR3 DNA is TGTGCCAGCATCTGGGAGGCAGGCGCATTCTACGAGCAGTACTTC.

The chain links TRBV7-8 to TRBJ2-7; 8 nucleotides line up with TRBD2. Germline V gene sequence: CDR1 SGHVS, CDR2 FQNEAQ. The CDR3 extends over 16 amino acids. Unmatched junction bases numbered 11, after V lost 2 bases and J lost 5 bases. This CDR3 is CASSLTPSGGPHEQYF. The CDR3 nucleotides read TGTGCCAGCAGCTTAACCCCCTCGGGGGGGCCCCACGAGCAGTACTTC. The full variable domain, in which reference TRBV7-8 and TRBJ2-7 provide the parts outside the CDR3, is GAGVSQSPRYKVAKRGQDVALRCDPISGHVSLFWYQQALGQGPEFLTYFQNEAQLDKSGLPSDRFFAERPEGSVSTLKIQRTQQEDSAVYLCASSLTPSGGPHEQYFGPGTRLTVT.

V and J are TRBV30 and TRBJ1-6, with D possibly TRBD1 on 6 matching bases. Looked up from germline, CDR1 is GTSNPN and CDR2 is SVGIG (reference sequence). The CDR3 sequence is 13 residues long. The germline V and J ends were trimmed by 8 bases and 8 bases, with 16 bases remaining between them. CDR3 coding DNA: TGTGCCGTAGAAAGGGGGAGGGATTCACCCCTCCACTTT. It is translated as CAVERGRDSPLHF. The whole variable domain, remainder taken from reference TRBV30 and TRBJ1-6, is SQTIHQWPATLVQPVGSPLSLECTVEGTSNPNLYWYRQAAGRGLQLLFYSVGIGQISSEVPQNLSASRPQDRQFILSSKKLLLSDSGFYLCAVERGRDSPLHFGNGTRLTVT.

V gene TRBV15 combines with J gene TRBJ2-7; tentatively, D is TRBD2 (5 bases). V lost 2 bases, J lost 0 bases, and 14 bases lay in between. Germline V gives CDR1 LNHNV, CDR2 YYDKDF (reference sequence). The CDR3 is 16 residues long. This chain's CDR3 is CATSRPEGYSSYEQYF. The CDR3 DNA follows: TGTGCCACCAGCAGACCCGAGGGTTACAGCTCCTACGAGCAGTACTTC. The complete variable domain, with remaining parts taken from reference TRBV15 and TRBJ2-7, reads DAMVIQNPRYQVTQFGKPVTLSCSQTLNHNVMYWYQQKSSQAPKLLFHYYDKDFNNEADTPDNFQSRRPNTSFCFLDIRSPGLGDTAMYLCATSRPEGYSSYEQYFGPGTRLTVT.

This clone appeared a few times. The chain couples TRBV3-1 (or the pseudogene TRBV3-2) to TRBJ1-6; D is undetermined. V was cut by 4 bases and J by 9 bases, with 16 bases left in between. The CDR3 is 15 residues long. Germline V gene sequence: CDR1 LGHDT, CDR2 YNNKEL (reference sequence). DNA of the CDR3: TGTGCCAGCAGCCCAAGCCGAGGGTTAGGTTCACCCCTCCACTTT. This gives the protein CASSPSRGLGSPLHF.

The V and J genes are TRBV19 and TRBJ1-4; D is perhaps TRBD1 (6 bases). The CDR3 is made up of 17 amino acids. The ends were cut back, 5 bases at V and 4 bases at J, with 20 bases in the middle. Per the germline V gene, CDR1 is LNHDA and CDR2 is SQIVND (reference sequence). The CDR3 nucleotides read TGTGCCAGTAGTCTACTCCCTCCACAGGGCAGTAATGAAAAACTGTTTTTT. Translating it yields CASSLLPPQGSNEKLFF.

The rearrangement joins TRBV30 to TRBJ1-2; tentatively, D is TRBD1 (6 bases). The V and J ends lost 0 bases and 7 bases respectively, with 9 bases between them. CDR1 and CDR2 from the germline V gene are GTSNPN and SVGIG (reference sequence). The CDR3 contains 12 residues. This CDR3 reads CAWSVGGVGYTF. The CDR3 DNA reads TGTGCCTGGAGTGTAGGGGGGGTTGGCTACACCTTC.

J is TRBJ1-1 and V is TRBV12-5, with D unresolved. The germline V gene encodes CDR1 LGHNT and CDR2 FRNRAP. V lost 3 bases, J lost 0 bases, and 2 bases lay in between. The CDR3 extends over 12 amino acids. CDR3 nucleotide sequence: TGTGCTAGTGGTTTTATGAACACTGAAGCTTTCTTT. It is translated as CASGFMNTEAFF.

The chain combines TRBV2 with TRBJ2-3; weak D call: TRBD2 (6 bases). Trimming cost V 5 bases and J 6 bases, with 18 bases left between them. CDR1 and CDR2 (germline): SNHLY, FYNNEI. The CDR3 spans 15 residues. The CDR3 here is CASSLGLPETDTQYF. CDR3 nucleotide sequence: TGTGCCAGCAGTCTGGGACTTCCTGAAACGGATACGCAGTATTTT.

This rearrangement joins TRBV9 to TRBJ2-3, with D uncertain. Per the germline V gene, CDR1 is SGDLS and CDR2 is YYNGEE. The CDR3 covers 13 residues. V was trimmed by 1 base and J by 0 bases, leaving 3 bases between them. The CDR3 nucleotides are TGTGCCAGCAGCGTACTCAGCACAGATACGCAGTATTTT. Translated, it gives CASSVLSTDTQYF.

This chain links TRBV15 with TRBJ1-2; no reliable D call. The germline V gene has CDR1 LNHNV and CDR2 YYDKDF (reference sequence). The CDR3 extends over 13 amino acids. Between the trimmed V and J ends, which lost 8 bases and 3 bases, there was a span of 13 bases. As DNA, the CDR3 is TGTGCCACCTCCACCGGGTGGGACTATGGCTACACCTTC. Translation: CATSTGWDYGYTF.